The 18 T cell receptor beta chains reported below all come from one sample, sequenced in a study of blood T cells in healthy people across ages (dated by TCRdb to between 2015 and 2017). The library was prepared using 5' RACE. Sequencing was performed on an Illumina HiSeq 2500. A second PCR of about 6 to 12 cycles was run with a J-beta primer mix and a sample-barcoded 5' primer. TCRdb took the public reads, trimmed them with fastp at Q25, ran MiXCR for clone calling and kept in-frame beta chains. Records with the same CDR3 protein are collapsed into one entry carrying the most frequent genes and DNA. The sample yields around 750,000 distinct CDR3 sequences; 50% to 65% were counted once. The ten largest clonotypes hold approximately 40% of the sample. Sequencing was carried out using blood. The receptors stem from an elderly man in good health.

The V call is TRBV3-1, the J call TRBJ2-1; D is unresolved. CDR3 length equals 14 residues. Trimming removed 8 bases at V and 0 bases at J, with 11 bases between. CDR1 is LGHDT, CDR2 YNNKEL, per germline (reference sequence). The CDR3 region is CASRKDSSYNEQFF. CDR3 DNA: TGTGCCAGCCGCAAGGATAGCTCCTACAATGAGCAGTTCTTC.

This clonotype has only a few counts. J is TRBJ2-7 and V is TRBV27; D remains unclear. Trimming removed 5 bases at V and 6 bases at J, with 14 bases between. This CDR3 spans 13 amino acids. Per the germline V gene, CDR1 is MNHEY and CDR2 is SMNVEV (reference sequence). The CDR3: CASSEIGLGEQYF. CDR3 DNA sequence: TGTGCCAGCAGTGAGATCGGGCTAGGCGAGCAGTACTTC.

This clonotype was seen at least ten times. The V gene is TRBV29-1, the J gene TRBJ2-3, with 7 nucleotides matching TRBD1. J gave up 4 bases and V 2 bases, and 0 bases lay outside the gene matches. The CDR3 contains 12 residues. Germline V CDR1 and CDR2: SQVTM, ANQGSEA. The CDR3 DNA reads TGCAGCGTTGAACAGGGGGCAGATACGCAGTATTTT. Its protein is CSVEQGADTQYF.

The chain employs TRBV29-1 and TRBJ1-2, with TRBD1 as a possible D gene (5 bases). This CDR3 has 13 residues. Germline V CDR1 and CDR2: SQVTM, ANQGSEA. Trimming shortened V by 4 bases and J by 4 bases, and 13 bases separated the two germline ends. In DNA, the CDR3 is TGCAGCGTTGGCGATCAGGGACCCTATGGCTACACCTTC. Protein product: CSVGDQGPYGYTF. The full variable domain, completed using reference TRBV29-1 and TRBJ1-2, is SAVISQKPSRDICQRGTSLTIQCQVDSQVTMMFWYRQQPGQSLTLIATANQGSEATYESGFVIDKFPISRPNLTFSTLTVSNMSPEDSSIYLCSVGDQGPYGYTFGSGTRLTVV.

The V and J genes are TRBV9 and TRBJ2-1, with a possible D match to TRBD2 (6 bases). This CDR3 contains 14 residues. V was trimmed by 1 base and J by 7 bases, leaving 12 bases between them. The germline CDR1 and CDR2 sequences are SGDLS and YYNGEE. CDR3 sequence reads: CASSVLTSSNEQFF. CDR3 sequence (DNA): TGTGCCAGCAGCGTACTAACTAGCTCAAATGAGCAGTTCTTC.

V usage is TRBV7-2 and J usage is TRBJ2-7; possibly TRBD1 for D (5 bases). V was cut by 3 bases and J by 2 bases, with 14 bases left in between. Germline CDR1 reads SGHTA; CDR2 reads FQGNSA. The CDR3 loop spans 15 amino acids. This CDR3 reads CASSFIVGAPYEQYF. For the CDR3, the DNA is TGTGCCAGCAGCTTTATAGTAGGGGCGCCCTACGAGCAGTACTTC. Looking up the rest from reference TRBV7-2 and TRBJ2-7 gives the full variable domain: GAGVSQSPSNKVTEKGKDVELRCDPISGHTALYWYRQSLGQGLEFLIYFQGNSAPDKSGLPSDRFSAERTGGSVSTLTIQRTQQEDSAVYLCASSFIVGAPYEQYFGPGTRLTVT.

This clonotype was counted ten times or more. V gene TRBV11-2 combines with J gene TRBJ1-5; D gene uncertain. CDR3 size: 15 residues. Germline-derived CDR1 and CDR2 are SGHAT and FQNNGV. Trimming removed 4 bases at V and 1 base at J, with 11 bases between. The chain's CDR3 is CASSSDGKSNQPQHF. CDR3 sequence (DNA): TGTGCCAGCAGCTCCGACGGAAAAAGCAATCAGCCCCAGCATTTT.

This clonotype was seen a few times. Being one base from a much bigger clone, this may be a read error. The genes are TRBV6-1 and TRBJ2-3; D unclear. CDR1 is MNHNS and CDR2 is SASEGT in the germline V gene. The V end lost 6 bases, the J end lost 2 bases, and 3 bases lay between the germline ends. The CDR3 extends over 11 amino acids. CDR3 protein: CASRFTDTQYF. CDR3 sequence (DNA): TGTGCCAGCAGATTCACAGATACGCAGTATTTT.

CDR3: CSVLGQGLYGYTF. The CDR3 DNA sequence: TGCAGCGTCCTGGGACAGGGGCTCTATGGCTACACCTTC. The rearrangement joins TRBV29-1 to TRBJ1-2; 10 bases map to TRBD1. The ends lost 6 bases at V and 4 bases at J; junction bases unmatched: 5. This CDR3 has 13 residues. Per germline, CDR1 SQVTM and CDR2 ANQGSEA.

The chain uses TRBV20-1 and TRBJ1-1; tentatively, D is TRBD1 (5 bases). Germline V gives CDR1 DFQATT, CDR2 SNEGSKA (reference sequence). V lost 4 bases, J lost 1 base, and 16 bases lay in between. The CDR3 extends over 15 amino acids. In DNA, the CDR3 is TGCAGTGCTAAATCCGGGGCAGTCTCGAACACTGAAGCTTTCTTT. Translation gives CSAKSGAVSNTEAFF.

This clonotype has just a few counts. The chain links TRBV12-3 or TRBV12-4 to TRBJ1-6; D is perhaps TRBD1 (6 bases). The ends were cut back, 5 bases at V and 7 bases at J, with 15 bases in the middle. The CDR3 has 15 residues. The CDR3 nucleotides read TGTGCCAGCAGTAAGGGGGGGGTGGAGAATTCACCCCTCCACTTT. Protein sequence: CASSKGGVENSPLHF.

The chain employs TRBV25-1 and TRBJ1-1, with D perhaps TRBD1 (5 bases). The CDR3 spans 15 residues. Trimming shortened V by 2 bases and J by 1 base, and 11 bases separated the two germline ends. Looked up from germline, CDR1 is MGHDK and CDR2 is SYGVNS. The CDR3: CASSEGGRSNTEAFF. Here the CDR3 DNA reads TGTGCCAGCAGTGAAGGGGGGAGGTCGAACACTGAAGCTTTCTTT.

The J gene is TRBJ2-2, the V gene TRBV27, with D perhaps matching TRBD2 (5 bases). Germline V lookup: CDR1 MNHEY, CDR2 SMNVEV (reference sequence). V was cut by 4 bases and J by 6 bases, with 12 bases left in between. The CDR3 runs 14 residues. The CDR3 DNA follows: TGTGCCAGCAGTTCGGGGAGCTTGGCCGGGGAGCTGTTTTTT. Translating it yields CASSSGSLAGELFF.

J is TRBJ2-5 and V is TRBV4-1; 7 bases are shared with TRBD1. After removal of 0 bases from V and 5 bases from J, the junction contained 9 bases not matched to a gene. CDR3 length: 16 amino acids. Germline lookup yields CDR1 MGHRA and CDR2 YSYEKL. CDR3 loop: CASSQELRGPRETQYF. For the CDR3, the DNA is TGCGCCAGCAGCCAAGAATTAAGGGGGCCGAGGGAGACCCAGTACTTC.

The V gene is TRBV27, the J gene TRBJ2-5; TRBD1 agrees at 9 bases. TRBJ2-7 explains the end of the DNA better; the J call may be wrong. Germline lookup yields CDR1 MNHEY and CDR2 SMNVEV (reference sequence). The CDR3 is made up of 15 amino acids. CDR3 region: CASTSTGTGSHEQYF. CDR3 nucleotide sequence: TGTGCCAGCACCTCAACCGGGACAGGGTCCCACGAGCAGTACTTC.

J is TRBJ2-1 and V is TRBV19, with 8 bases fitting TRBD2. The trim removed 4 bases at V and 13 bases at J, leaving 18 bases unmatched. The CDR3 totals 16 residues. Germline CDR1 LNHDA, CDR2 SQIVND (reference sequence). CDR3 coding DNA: TGTGCCAGTAGTACCCGTGGTAGCGGGATCCAAGAGACCCAGTTCTTC. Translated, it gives CASSTRGSGIQETQFF. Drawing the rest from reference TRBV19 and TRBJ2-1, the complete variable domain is DGGITQSPKYLFRKEGQNVTLSCEQNLNHDAMYWYRQDPGQGLRLIYYSQIVNDFQKGDIAEGYSVSREKKESFPLTVTSAQKNPTAFYLCASSTRGSGIQETQFFGPGTRLTVL.

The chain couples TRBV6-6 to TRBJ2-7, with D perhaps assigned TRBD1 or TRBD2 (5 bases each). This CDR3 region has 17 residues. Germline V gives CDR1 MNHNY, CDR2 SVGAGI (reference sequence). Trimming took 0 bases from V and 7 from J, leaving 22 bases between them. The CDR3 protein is CASSYSGRVGVYNEQYF. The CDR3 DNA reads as TGTGCCAGCAGTTACTCGGGACGAGTGGGAGTCTACAATGAGCAGTACTTC.

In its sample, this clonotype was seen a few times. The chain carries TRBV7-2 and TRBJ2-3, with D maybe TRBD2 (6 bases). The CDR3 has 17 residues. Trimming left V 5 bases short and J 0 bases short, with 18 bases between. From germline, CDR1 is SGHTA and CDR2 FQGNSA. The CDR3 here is CASSPLTGGISTDTQYF. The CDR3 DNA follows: TGTGCCAGCAGCCCCCTTACGGGCGGGATTAGCACAGATACGCAGTATTTT.